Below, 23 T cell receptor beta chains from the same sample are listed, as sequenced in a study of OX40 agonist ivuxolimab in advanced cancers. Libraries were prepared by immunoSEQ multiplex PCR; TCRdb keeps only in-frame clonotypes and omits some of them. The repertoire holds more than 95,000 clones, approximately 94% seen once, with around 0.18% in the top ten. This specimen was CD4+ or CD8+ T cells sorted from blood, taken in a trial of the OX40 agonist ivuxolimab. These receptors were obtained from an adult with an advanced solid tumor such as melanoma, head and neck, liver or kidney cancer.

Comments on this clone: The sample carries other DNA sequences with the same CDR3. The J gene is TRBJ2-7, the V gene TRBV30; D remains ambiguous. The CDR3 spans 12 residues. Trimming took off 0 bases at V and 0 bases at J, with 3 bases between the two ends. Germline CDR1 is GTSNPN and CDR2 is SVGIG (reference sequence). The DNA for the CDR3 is TGTGCCTGGAGTGTTAGCTCCTACGAGCAGTACTTC. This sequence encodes CAWSVSSYEQYF.

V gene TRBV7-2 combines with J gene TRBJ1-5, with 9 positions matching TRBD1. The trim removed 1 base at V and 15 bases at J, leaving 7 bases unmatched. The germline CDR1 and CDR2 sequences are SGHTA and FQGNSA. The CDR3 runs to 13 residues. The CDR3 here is CASSLGSGTGLHF. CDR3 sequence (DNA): TGTGCCAGCAGCTTAGGGTCCGGGACAGGGCTGCATTTT.

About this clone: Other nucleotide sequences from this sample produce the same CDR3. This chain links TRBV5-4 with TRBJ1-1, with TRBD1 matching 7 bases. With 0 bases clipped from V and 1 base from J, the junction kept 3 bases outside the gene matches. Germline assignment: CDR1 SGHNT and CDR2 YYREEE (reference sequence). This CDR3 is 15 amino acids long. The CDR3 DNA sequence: TGTGCCAGCAGCTTGGGAGCAGGGGGGAACACTGAAGCTTTCTTT. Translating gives CASSLGAGGNTEAFF. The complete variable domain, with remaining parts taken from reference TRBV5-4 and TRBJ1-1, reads ETGVTQSPTHLIKTRGQQVTLRCSSQSGHNTVSWYQQALGQGPQFIFQYYREEENGRGNFPPRFSGLQFPNYSSELNVNALELDDSALYLCASSLGAGGNTEAFFGQGTRLTVV.

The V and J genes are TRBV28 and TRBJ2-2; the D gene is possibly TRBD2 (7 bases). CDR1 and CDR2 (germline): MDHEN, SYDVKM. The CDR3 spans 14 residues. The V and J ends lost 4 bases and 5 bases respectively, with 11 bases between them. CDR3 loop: CASSYGGATGELFF. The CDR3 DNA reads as TGTGCCAGCAGTTATGGGGGGGCGACCGGGGAGCTGTTTTTT.

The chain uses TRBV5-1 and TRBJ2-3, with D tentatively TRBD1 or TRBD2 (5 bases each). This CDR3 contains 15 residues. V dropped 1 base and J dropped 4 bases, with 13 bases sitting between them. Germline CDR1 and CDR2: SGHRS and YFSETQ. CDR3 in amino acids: CASSLMAGSADTQYF. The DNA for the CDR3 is TGCGCCAGCAGCTTGATGGCAGGGAGTGCAGATACGCAGTATTTT.

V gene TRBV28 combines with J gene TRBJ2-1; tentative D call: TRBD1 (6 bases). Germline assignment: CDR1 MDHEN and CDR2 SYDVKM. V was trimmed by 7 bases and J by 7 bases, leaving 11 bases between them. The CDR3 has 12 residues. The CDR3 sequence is CASKAGENEQFF. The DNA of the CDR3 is TGTGCCAGCAAGGCAGGGGAGAATGAGCAGTTCTTC.

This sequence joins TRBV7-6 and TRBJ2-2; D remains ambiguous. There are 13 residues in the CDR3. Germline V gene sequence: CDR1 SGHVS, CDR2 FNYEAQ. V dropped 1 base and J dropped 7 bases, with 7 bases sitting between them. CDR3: CASSLEALGELFF. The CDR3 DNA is TGTGCCAGCAGCTTAGAGGCCCTCGGGGAGCTGTTTTTT.

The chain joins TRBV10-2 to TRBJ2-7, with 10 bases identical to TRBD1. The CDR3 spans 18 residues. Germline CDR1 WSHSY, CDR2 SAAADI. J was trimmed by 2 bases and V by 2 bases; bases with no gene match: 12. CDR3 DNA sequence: TGCGCCAGCAGTGAGGAAGGACAGGGGGTTTTTTTAGCCTACGAGCAGTACTTC. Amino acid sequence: CASSEEGQGVFLAYEQYF.

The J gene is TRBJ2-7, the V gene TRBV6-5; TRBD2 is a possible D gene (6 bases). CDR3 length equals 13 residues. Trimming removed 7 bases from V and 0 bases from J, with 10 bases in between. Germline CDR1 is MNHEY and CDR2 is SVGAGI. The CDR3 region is CASTAGSSYEQYF. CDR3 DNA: TGTGCCAGCACCGCCGGGAGCTCCTACGAGCAGTACTTC.

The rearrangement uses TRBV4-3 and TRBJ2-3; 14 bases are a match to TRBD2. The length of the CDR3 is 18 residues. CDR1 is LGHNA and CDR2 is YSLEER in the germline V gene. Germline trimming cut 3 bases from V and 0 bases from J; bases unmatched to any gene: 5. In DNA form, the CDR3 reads TGCGCCAGCAGCCAGAGGGGACTAGCGGGAGCAAGCACAGATACGCAGTATTTT. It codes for CASSQRGLAGASTDTQYF.

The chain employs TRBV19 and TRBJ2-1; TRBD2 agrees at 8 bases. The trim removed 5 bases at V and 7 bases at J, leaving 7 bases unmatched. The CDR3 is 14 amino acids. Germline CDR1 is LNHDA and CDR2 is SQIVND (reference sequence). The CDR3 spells CASSEREFGNEQFF. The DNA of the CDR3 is TGTGCCAGTAGTGAGCGGGAGTTTGGAAATGAGCAGTTCTTC.

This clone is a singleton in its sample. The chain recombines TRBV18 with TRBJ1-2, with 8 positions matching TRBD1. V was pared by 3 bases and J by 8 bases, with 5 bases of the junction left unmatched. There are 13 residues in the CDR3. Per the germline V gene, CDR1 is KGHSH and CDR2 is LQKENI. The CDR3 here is CASSPDREQGYTF. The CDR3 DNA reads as TGTGCCAGCTCACCGGACAGGGAACAAGGCTACACCTTC.

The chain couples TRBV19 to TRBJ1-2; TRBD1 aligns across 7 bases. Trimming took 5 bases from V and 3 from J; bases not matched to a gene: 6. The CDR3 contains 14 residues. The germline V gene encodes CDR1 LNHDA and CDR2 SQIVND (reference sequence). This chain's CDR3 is CASSPQTGHYGYTF. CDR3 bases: TGTGCCAGTAGTCCACAGACAGGGCACTATGGCTACACCTTC.

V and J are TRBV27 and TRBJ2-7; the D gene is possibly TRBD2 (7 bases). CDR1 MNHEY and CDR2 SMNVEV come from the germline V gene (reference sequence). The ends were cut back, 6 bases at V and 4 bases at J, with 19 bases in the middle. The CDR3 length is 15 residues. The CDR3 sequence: CASSASGRGGYEQYF. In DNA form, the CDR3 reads TGTGCCAGCAGCGCGTCAGGGAGGGGGGGGTACGAGCAGTACTTC.

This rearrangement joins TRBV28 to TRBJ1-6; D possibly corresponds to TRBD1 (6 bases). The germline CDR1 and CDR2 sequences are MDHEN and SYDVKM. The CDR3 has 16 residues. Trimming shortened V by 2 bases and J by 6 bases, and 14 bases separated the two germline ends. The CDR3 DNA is TGTGCCAGCAGTTTAGGGGGACACCTACCTAATTCACCCCTCCACTTT. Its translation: CASSLGGHLPNSPLHF.

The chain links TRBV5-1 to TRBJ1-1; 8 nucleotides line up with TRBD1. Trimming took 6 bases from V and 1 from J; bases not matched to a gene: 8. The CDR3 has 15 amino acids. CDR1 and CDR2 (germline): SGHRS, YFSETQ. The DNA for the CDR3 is TGCGCCAGCAACCGTTGGACAGGGCGGAACACTGAAGCTTTCTTT. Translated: CASNRWTGRNTEAFF. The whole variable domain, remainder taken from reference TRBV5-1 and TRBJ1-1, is KAGVTQTPRYLIKTRGQQVTLSCSPISGHRSVSWYQQTPGQGLQFLFEYFSETQRNKGNFPGRFSGRQFSNSRSEMNVSTLELGDSALYLCASNRWTGRNTEAFFGQGTRLTVV.

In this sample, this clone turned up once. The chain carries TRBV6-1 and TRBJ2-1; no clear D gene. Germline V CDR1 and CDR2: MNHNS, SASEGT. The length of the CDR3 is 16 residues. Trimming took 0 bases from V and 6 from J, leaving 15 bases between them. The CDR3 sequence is CASSEALRRVGNEQFF. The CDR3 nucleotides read TGTGCCAGCAGTGAAGCGCTTCGTAGGGTTGGCAATGAGCAGTTCTTC.

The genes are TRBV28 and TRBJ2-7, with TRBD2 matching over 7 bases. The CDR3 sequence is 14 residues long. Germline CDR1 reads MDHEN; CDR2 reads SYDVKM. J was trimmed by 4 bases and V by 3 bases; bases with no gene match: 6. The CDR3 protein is CASSFPGLEYEQYF. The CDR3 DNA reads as TGTGCCAGCAGTTTCCCTGGACTAGAATACGAGCAGTACTTC. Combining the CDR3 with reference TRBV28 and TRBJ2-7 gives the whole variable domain DVKVTQSSRYLVKRTGEKVFLECVQDMDHENMFWYRQDPGLGLRLIYFSYDVKMKEKGDIPEGYSVSREKKERFSLILESASTNQTSMYLCASSFPGLEYEQYFGPGTRLTVT.

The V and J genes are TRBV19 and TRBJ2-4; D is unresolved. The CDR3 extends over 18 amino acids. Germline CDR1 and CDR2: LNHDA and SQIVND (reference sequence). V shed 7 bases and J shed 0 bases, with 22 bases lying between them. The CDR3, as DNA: TGTGCCAGTACCCAGACGGTGATTGTGCTGAAAGCCAAAAACATTCAGTACTTC. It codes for CASTQTVIVLKAKNIQYF.

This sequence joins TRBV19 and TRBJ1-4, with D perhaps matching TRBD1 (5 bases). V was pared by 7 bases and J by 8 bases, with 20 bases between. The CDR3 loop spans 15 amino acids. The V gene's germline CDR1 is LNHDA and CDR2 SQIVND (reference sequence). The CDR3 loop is CASKKPDGGEEKLFF. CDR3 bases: TGTGCCAGTAAGAAACCGGACGGGGGTGAAGAAAAACTGTTTTTT.

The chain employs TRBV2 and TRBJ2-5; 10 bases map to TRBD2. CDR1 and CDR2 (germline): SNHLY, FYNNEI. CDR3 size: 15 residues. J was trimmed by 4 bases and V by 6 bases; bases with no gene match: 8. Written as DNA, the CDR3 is TGTGCCAGCAGGAGACAGGGACTAGCGACAGAGACCCAGTACTTC. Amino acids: CASRRQGLATETQYF.

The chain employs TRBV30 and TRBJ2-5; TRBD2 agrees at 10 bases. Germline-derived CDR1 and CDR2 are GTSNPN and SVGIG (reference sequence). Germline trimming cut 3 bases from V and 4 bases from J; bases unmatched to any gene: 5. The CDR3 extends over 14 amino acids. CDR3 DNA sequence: TGTGCCTGGAGGCCAGCGGGAGGGCGAGAGACCCAGTACTTC. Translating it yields CAWRPAGGRETQYF.

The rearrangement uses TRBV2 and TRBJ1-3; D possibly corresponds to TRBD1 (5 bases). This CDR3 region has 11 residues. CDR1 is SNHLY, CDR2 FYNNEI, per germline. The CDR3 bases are TGTGGTGGGGGTACTGGAAACACCATATATTTT. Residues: CGGGTGNTIYF.